Shown below are 20 T cell receptor beta chains from a single sample sequenced in a study of T cells in Graves' hyperthyroidism and ophthalmopathy. RNA transcripts were the template for amplifying TCR beta CDR3 regions. Carried out on the TCR CDR3, a first-round RT-PCR used the HTBI primer set. TCRdb re-derived calls from the multiplex PCR reads in MiXCR, one entry per CDR3 protein. This repertoire shows a few hundred thousand distinct CDR3 sequences, about 20% found once; its top ten account for about 60%. The source material was blood. The receptors come from a young man with Graves' ophthalmopathy.

The chain joins TRBV15 to TRBJ2-1; TRBD2 might be the D (5 bases). Per the germline V gene, CDR1 is LNHNV and CDR2 is YYDKDF (reference sequence). This CDR3 has 15 residues. Trimming shortened V by 1 base and J by 2 bases, and 9 bases separated the two germline ends. The CDR3 DNA is TGTGCCACCAGCAGAGGTACGGGGACCTACAATGAGCAGTTCTTC. Its protein product is CATSRGTGTYNEQFF.

CDR3: CAISEAGARNQPQHF. The DNA of the CDR3 is TGTGCCATCAGTGAAGCAGGGGCCCGTAATCAGCCCCAGCATTTT. This chain joins TRBV10-3 and TRBJ1-5, with D possibly TRBD1 on 6 matching bases. This CDR3 is built from 15 residues. Trimming took 3 bases from V and 4 from J, leaving 13 bases between them. Germline V CDR1 and CDR2: ENHRY, SYGVKD.

The table lists this clonotype with a count of one. V usage is TRBV20-1 and J usage is TRBJ2-1; 8 bases agree with TRBD2. This CDR3 comprises 15 residues. The trim removed 1 base at V and 3 bases at J, leaving 5 bases unmatched. Germline V CDR1 and CDR2: DFQATT, SNEGSKA (reference sequence). CDR3 nucleotide sequence: TGCAGTGCTAGAGCTGTAGCGGGAATCTACAATGAGCAGTTCTTC. Amino acid sequence: CSARAVAGIYNEQFF.

The rearrangement links TRBV10-3 to TRBJ2-7; TRBD2 matches at 13 bases. Germline V CDR1 and CDR2: ENHRY, SYGVKD. The CDR3 is 15 residues long. Trimming at V came to 5 bases and at J to 5 bases, leaving 6 bases not matched to a gene. CDR3: CAISPTSGRINEQYF. Here the CDR3 DNA reads TGTGCCATCAGTCCGACTAGCGGGAGGATCAACGAGCAGTACTTC.

This clonotype was seen ten or more times. The V gene is TRBV5-1, the J gene TRBJ1-1; D might be TRBD1 (5 bases). The germline gives CDR1 SGHRS, CDR2 YFSETQ. The CDR3 sequence is 14 residues long. Trimming removed 1 base at V and 0 bases at J, with 7 bases between. The CDR3 sequence is CASSLMGLNTEAFF. CDR3 bases: TGCGCCAGCAGCTTGATGGGGCTGAACACTGAAGCTTTCTTT.

J is TRBJ1-1 and V is TRBV10-3, with D unclear. CDR3 length: 12 residues. The germline V gene encodes CDR1 ENHRY and CDR2 SYGVKD. V dropped 4 bases and J dropped 7 bases, with 10 bases sitting between them. The CDR3 is CAISGGGIEAFF. For the CDR3, the DNA is TGTGCCATCAGTGGTGGAGGGATTGAAGCTTTCTTT.

This clonotype was seen a handful of times. The gene calls are TRBV20-1 and TRBJ2-7; no reliable D call. V was shortened by 5 bases and J by 0 bases, with 14 bases between the two germline ends. The CDR3 contains 14 residues. Germline V gene sequence: CDR1 DFQATT, CDR2 SNEGSKA (reference sequence). The CDR3 loop reads CSARHSILSYEQYF. The CDR3, as DNA: TGCAGTGCTCGCCATTCTATCCTCTCCTACGAGCAGTACTTC.

This clonotype was detected a few times. The chain joins TRBV30 to TRBJ2-3; D might be TRBD1 (6 bases). The V gene lost 6 bases and the J gene lost 6 bases, with 25 bases spanning the gap. Looked up from germline, CDR1 is GTSNPN and CDR2 is SVGIG (reference sequence). The CDR3 is made up of 16 amino acids. DNA of the CDR3: TGTGCCTGCTCCCTCCCGGGATTACCAAGGGGGGATACGCAGTATTTT. Translated: CACSLPGLPRGDTQYF.

This chain links TRBV28 with TRBJ2-2; 11 nucleotides line up with TRBD2. V lost 7 bases and J lost 7; bases outside the gene matches: 23. Germline V gene sequence: CDR1 MDHEN, CDR2 SYDVKM. The CDR3 is 20 residues long. The CDR3 loop reads CASTSLSRQPKTSGNGELFF. CDR3 bases: TGTGCCAGCACCTCCCTTTCCCGCCAGCCAAAGACTAGCGGGAACGGGGAGCTGTTTTTT.

V gene TRBV5-1 combines with J gene TRBJ2-1, with 7 bases identical to TRBD2. The CDR3 runs 16 residues. CDR1 SGHRS and CDR2 YFSETQ come from the germline V gene. The trim removed 6 bases at V and 4 bases at J, leaving 13 bases unmatched. CDR3 protein: CASKFVAGDAYNEQFF. The CDR3, as DNA: TGCGCCAGCAAGTTCGTAGCGGGCGACGCGTACAATGAGCAGTTCTTC.

J is TRBJ2-7 and V is TRBV7-9; 8 positions agree with TRBD2. The trim removed 0 bases at V and 4 bases at J, leaving 8 bases unmatched. Germline CDR1 and CDR2: SEHNR and FQNEAQ (reference sequence). This CDR3 region has 16 residues. The CDR3 coding sequence is TGTGCCAGCAGCTTAGCTTTAGCGGGAAAACCTTACGAGCAGTACTTC. The encoded protein is CASSLALAGKPYEQYF.

With respect to this clonotype: This may be a read error: a much more frequent sequence differs by one nucleotide. V and J are TRBV3-1 and TRBJ2-1; 14 nucleotides match TRBD2. The CDR3 runs to 16 residues. Germline assignment: CDR1 LGHDT and CDR2 YNNKEL (reference sequence). Written as DNA, the CDR3 is TGTGCCAGCAGCCAATTGACTAGCGGGAGGGCCAATGAGCAGTCCTTC. This gives the protein CASSQLTSGRANEQSF.

At least ten counts were recorded for this clonotype. V gene TRBV28 combines with J gene TRBJ2-1, with TRBD2 identical over 13 bases. CDR3 length: 18 residues. Trimming at V came to 3 bases and at J to 7 bases, leaving 12 bases not matched to a gene. Germline V gene data show CDR1 as MDHEN and CDR2 as SYDVKM. In DNA form, the CDR3 reads TGTGCCAGCAGTTTCGGGACTAGCGGGAAAAGGTCGGGGAATGAGCAGTTCTTC. This codes for CASSFGTSGKRSGNEQFF.

This clonotype showed up many times. V usage is TRBV18 and J usage is TRBJ2-5; TRBD2 matches at 11 bases. V was pared by 5 bases and J by 4 bases, with 6 bases of the junction left unmatched. The germline V gene has CDR1 KGHSH and CDR2 LQKENI. This CDR3 is built from 15 residues. The CDR3 loop is CASSSSLAGGETQYF. For the CDR3, the DNA is TGTGCCAGCTCATCAAGTCTAGCGGGAGGAGAGACCCAGTACTTC. Supplemented by reference TRBV18 and TRBJ2-5, the full variable domain reads NAGVMQNPRHLVRRRGQEARLRCSPMKGHSHVYWYRQLPEEGLKFMVYLQKENIIDESGMPKERFSAEFPKEGPSILRIQQVVRGDSAAYFCASSSSLAGGETQYFGPGTRLLVL.

Notes on this clonotype: This may be a read error, as it is one base from a much larger clone. Without the conserved terminal phenylalanine or tryptophan, this CDR3 likely stems from a read error. The chain is built from TRBV10-3 and TRBJ1-1, with D perhaps matching TRBD1 (5 bases). Germline V gene data show CDR1 as ENHRY and CDR2 as SYGVKD. Deletions cut 5 bases from V and 1 base from J, with 17 bases between. The CDR3 extends over 16 amino acids. CDR3 protein: CAISSPGQGGNTEAFS. The DNA of the CDR3 is TGTGCCATCAGTTCCCCCGGGCAGGGAGGGAACACTGAAGCTTTCTCT.

Ten or more counts support this clonotype. J is TRBJ2-1 and V is TRBV12-3 or TRBV12-4, with 8 bases lining up with TRBD2. The V gene end was trimmed by 2 bases and the J gene end by 8 bases; junction bases not matched to a gene: 5. There are 14 residues in the CDR3. CDR3 residues: CASSLSGSFYEQFF. The CDR3 DNA reads TGTGCCAGCAGTTTAAGCGGGAGCTTCTATGAGCAGTTCTTC.

The chain links TRBV5-5 to TRBJ1-1; TRBD1 matches at 7 bases. This CDR3 comprises 15 residues. Trimming at V came to 5 bases and at J to 10 bases, leaving 17 bases not matched to a gene. CDR1 SGHKS and CDR2 YYEKEE come from the germline V gene (reference sequence). In DNA form, the CDR3 reads TGTGCCAGCAGTTCCTCCGGGCAGGGGGTGCTTGGAGCTTTCTTT. This codes for CASSSSGQGVLGAFF.

This chain joins TRBV6-1 and TRBJ1-1; 8 bases map to TRBD1. Germline-derived CDR1 and CDR2 are MNHNS and SASEGT. V was clipped by 11 bases and J by 4 bases; unmatched bases: 9. The CDR3 runs to 13 residues. CDR3 sequence (DNA): TGTGCCGGTTCGACAGGGGAGGGCACTGAAGCTTTCTTT. Its translation: CAGSTGEGTEAFF.

The gene calls are TRBV15 and TRBJ2-7; 9 bases are a match to TRBD2. From germline, CDR1 is LNHNV and CDR2 YYDKDF (reference sequence). CDR3 length: 17 residues. V dropped 5 bases and J dropped 5; count of bases not matched to a gene: 16. The CDR3 loop is CATSQAGRGLAGNEQYF. CDR3 bases: TGTGCCACCAGCCAAGCAGGAAGGGGGCTAGCGGGAAACGAGCAGTACTTC.

This clonotype was detected many times. V gene TRBV5-1 combines with J gene TRBJ1-1, with 7 bases identical to TRBD1. The V and J ends lost 1 base and 1 base, in that order; junction bases with no gene match: 1. This CDR3 is 14 amino acids long. The germline V gene encodes CDR1 SGHRS and CDR2 YFSETQ. CDR3 amino acids: CASSLRTGNTEAFF. CDR3 nucleotides: TGCGCCAGCAGCTTGCGGACAGGGAACACTGAAGCTTTCTTT.